This T cell receptor (beta chain) is drawn from a study of T cell repertoires in cytomegalovirus infection (dated by TCRdb to about 2019). Background for the entire study: Alongside well-studied HLA-B-restricted epitopes, the peptide stimulations were aimed at recently identified HLA-C-restricted CMV epitopes, whose presentation resists viral immunomodulation. Donor HLA type was relevant to the analysis, as public TCR beta signatures indicated carriage of CMV infection together with the matching HLA type.

The instrument given in TCRdb is Illumina HiSeq 1500. TCRdb handled the public reads itself, with Q25 trimming in fastp and clone calling in MiXCR, and kept productive beta chains. When rows share a CDR3 protein, they turn into one entry using the most common DNA and genes. The table for this sample lists 700,000 to 900,000 distinct CDR3 sequences; 25% to 35% of them were counted only once. Jointly, the top ten make up around 14% of the sample. V lost 8 bases and J lost 5 bases; the stretch between them is 27 bases long. The germline V gene (reference sequence) sets CDR1 to SEHNR and CDR2 to FQNEAQ. The cysteine opens and the phenylalanine closes a CDR3 of 17 amino acids. Just CDR3 DNA is preserved here, 51 bases in frame from base 1. The sample's treatment or condition, from its label and the paper: in vitro stimulation with specific CMV peptide epitopes to enrich CMV-specific T cells. Paper-wide results and their limitations: Carriers of CMV infection plus the relevant HLA type were discriminated by the cumulative frequency of public TCR beta family members in the study cohort and in an independent approximately 400-donor cohort. The ex vivo response was dominated by HLA-C-restricted CMV-specific TCR beta clonotypes, which also provided the single most frequent clonotype in two of eight donors.

This clonotype is deemed medium-sized (0.01 to 0.1%). Its recognized antigen is unknown. One base away there is no much larger clone; base qualities are not given. This TCR derives from a human donor in good health (CMV status not recorded). Some clones in this sample may be carry-over from other donors' samples. This receptor chain uses TRBV7-9 and TRBJ2-5; no confident D gene assignment can be made. Specimen: cultured CD8+ T cells from PBMCs, collected from culture after CMV antigen stimulation. The DNA reads as follows: TGTGCCAGCCAGCTTGGGTTTTTGTGGATGAGAAGCGAGACCCAGTACTTC. Its coded protein is CASQLGFLWMRSETQYF.